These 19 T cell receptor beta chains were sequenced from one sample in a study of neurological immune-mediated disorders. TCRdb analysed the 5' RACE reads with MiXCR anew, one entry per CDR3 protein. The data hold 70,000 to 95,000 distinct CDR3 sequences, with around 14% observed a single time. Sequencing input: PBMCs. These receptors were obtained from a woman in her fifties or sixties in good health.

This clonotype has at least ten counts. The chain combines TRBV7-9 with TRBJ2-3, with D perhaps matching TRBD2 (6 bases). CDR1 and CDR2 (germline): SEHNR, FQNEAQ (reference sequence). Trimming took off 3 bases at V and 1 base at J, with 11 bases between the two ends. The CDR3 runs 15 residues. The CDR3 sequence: CASSLVPSGTDTQYF. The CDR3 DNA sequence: TGTGCCAGCAGCTTGGTACCTAGCGGCACAGATACGCAGTATTTT.

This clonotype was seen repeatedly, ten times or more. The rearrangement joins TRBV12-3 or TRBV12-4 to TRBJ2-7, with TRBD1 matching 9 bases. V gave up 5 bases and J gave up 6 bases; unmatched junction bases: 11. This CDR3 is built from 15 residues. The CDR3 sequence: CASSTTGTGRSEQYF. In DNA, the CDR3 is TGTGCCAGCAGTACGACCGGGACAGGGAGAAGCGAGCAGTACTTC.

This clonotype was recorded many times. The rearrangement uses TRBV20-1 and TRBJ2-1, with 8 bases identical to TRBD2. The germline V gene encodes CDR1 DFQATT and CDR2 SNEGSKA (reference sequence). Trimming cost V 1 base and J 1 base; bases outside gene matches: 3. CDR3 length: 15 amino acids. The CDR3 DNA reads TGCAGTGCTAGAGCGGGAGGGGGGTCCTACAATGAGCAGTTCTTC. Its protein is CSARAGGGSYNEQFF.

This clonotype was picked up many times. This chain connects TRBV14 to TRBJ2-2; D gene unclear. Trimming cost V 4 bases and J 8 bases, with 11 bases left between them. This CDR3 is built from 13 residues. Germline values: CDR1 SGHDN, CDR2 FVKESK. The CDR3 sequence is CASSRVPRGELFF. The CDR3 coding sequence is TGTGCCAGCAGCCGAGTCCCCCGAGGGGAGCTGTTTTTT.

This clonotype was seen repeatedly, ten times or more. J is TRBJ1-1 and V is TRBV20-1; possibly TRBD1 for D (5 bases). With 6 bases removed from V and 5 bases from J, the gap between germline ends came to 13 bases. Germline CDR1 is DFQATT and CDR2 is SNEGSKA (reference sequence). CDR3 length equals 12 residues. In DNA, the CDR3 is TGCAGTGCCCCGCAGGGTGAGACTGAAGCTTTCTTT. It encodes CSAPQGETEAFF.

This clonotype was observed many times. In DNA, the CDR3 is TGCAGTGCTTTACAGGGGTTCTCCTACGAGCAGTACTTC. Its protein is CSALQGFSYEQYF. This chain links TRBV20-1 with TRBJ2-7, with 7 nucleotides matching TRBD1. Germline-derived CDR1 and CDR2 are DFQATT and SNEGSKA (reference sequence). Unmatched junction bases numbered 4, after V lost 5 bases and J lost 0 bases. This CDR3 comprises 13 residues.

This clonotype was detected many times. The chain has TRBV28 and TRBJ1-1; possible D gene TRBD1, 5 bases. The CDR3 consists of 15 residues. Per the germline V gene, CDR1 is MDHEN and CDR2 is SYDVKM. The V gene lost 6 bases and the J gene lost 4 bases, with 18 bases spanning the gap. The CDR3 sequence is CASSPPRGGVTEAFF. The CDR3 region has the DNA TGTGCCAGCAGCCCTCCCCGCGGGGGGGTCACTGAAGCTTTCTTT.

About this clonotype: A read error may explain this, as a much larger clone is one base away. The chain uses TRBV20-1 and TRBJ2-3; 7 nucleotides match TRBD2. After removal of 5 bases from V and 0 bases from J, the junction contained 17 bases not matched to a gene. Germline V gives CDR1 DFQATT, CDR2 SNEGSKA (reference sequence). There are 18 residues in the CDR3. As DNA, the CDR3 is TGCAGTGCTGGAACCGGATCGTTGTCGGGAGGAAGCACAGATACGCAGTATTTT. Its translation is CSAGTGSLSGGSTDTQYF.

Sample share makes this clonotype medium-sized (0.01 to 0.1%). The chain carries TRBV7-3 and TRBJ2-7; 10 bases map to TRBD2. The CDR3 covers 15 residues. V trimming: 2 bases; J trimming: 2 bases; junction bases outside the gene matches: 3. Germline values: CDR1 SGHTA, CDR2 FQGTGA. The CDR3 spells CASSLGGTSAYEQYF. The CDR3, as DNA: TGTGCCAGCAGCTTAGGGGGGACTAGCGCCTACGAGCAGTACTTC.

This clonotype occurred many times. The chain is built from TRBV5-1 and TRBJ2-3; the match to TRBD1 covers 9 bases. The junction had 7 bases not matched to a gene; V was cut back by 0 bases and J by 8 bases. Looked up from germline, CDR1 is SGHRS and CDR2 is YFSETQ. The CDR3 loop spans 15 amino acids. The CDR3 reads CASSLDRQGVATQYF. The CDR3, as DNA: TGCGCCAGCAGCTTGGATCGACAGGGGGTGGCTACGCAGTATTTT.

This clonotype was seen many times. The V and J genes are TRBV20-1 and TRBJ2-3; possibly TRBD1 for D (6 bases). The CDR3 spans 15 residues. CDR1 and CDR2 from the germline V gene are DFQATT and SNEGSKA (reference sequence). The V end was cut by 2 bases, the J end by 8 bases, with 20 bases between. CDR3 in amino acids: CSARYRFSPGATQYF. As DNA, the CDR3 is TGCAGTGCTAGATATCGCTTCTCTCCAGGGGCTACGCAGTATTTT.

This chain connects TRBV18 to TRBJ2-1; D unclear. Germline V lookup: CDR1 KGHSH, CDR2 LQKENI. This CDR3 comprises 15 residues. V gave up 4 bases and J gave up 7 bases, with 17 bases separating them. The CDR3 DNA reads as TGTGCCAGCTCACAACCTCCCCCGCCTGGGAATGAGCAGTTCTTC. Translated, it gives CASSQPPPPGNEQFF. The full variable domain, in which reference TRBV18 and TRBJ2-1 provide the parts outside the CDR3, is NAGVMQNPRHLVRRRGQEARLRCSPMKGHSHVYWYRQLPEEGLKFMVYLQKENIIDESGMPKERFSAEFPKEGPSILRIQQVVRGDSAAYFCASSQPPPPGNEQFFGPGTRLTVL.

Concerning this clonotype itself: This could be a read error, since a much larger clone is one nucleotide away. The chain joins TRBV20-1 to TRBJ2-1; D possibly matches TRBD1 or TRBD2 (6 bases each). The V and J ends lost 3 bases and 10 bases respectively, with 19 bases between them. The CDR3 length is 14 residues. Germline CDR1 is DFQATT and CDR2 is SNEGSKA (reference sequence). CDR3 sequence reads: CSARESWRGNEQFF. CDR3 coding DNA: TGCAGTGCTAGGGAAAGCTGGAGGGGGAACGAGCAGTTCTTC.

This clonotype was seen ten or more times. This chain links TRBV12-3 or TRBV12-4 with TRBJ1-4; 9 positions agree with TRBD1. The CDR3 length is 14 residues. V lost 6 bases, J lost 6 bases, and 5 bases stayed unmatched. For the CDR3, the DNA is TGTGCCAGCAGCTATGACAGGGGGGATGAAAAACTGTTTTTT. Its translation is CASSYDRGDEKLFF.

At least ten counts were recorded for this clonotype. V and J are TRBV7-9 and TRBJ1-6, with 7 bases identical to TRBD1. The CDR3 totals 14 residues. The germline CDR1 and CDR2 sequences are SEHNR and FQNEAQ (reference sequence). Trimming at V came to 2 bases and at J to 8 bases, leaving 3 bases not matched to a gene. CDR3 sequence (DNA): TGTGCCAGCAGCTTAACAGGGGAGTATTCACCCCTCCACTTT. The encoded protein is CASSLTGEYSPLHF.

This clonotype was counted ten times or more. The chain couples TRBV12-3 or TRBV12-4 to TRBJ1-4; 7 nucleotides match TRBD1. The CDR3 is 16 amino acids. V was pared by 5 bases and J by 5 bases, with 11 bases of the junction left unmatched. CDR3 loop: CASSIGQVRSNEKLFF. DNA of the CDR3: TGTGCCAGCAGTATTGGACAGGTTCGGTCAAATGAAAAACTGTTTTTT.

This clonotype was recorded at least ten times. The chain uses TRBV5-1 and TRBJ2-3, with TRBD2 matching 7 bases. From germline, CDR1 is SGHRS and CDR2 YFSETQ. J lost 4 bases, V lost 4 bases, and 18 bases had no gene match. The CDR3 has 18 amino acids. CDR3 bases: TGCGCCAGCAGCCCTCTTCCTAGCGGCTATCAGTCCCCAGATACGCAGTATTTT. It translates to CASSPLPSGYQSPDTQYF.

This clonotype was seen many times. The CDR3 DNA sequence: TGCGCCAGCAGCTTGAGCGATATTTACACTGAAGCTTTCTTT. Its protein is CASSLSDIYTEAFF. The chain recombines TRBV5-1 with TRBJ1-1; D gene unclear. V lost 1 base to trimming and J lost 3 bases, with 10 bases between them. The germline CDR1 and CDR2 sequences are SGHRS and YFSETQ. This CDR3 is built from 14 residues.

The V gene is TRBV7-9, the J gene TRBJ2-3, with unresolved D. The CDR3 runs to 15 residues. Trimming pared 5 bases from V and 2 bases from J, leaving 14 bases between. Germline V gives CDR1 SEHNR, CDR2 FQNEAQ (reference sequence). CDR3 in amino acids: CASSHLDEFTDTQYF. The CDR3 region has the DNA TGTGCCAGCAGCCACCTAGATGAGTTCACAGATACGCAGTATTTT.